This T cell receptor (beta chain) was captured by sequencing in a study of T cell responses to AZD1222 COVID-19 vaccine. The study, taken as a whole, reports: Vaccine-related CD4 TCRs covered spike, predominating at 160-218 and 743-854.

Only in-frame clones appear in the TCRdb table, and some are missing; sequencing was by immunoSEQ multiplex PCR. The data show 140,000 or so clones, under 95% seen once. Details on this clone: Its antigen is unknown.

The CDR3 runs to 17 residues. Germline trimming cut 0 bases from V and 4 bases from J; bases unmatched to any gene: 8. The V gene's germline CDR1 is LGHNA and CDR2 YSLEER. The sample was peripheral blood, taken 28 days after the second dose of the MenACWY control vaccine. V usage is TRBV4-3 and J usage is TRBJ2-1, with 8 bases that match TRBD2. The receptor was derived from an adult who received the MenACWY meningococcal vaccine as a control. The CDR3: CASSQEGAGEAYNEQFF. The CDR3 DNA sequence: TGCGCCAGCAGCCAAGAGGGAGCGGGAGAGGCTTACAATGAGCAGTTCTTC.